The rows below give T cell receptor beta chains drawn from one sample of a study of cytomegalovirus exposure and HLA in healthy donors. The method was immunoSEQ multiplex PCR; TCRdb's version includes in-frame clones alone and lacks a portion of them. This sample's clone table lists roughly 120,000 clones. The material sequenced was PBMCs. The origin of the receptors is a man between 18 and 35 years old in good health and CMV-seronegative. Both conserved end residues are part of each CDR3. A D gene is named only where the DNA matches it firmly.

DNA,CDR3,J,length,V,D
TGTGCCAGTTCCCCGGGACACCTCTCTGGAAACACCATATATTTT,CASSPGHLSGNTIYF,TRBJ1-3,15,TRBV9,-
TGTGCCAGCAGCTCCGGTCGGGGGGTGTCGGCCGGGGAGCTGTTTTTT,CASSSGRGVSAGELFF,TRBJ2-2,16,TRBV11-2,TRBD2
TGTGCCATCCCGAGGAGATTGAACACTGAAGCTTTCTTT,CAIPRRLNTEAFF,TRBJ1-1,13,TRBV2,-
TGTGCCAGTAGTGAGACAGGGAACACTGAAGCTTTCTTT,CASSETGNTEAFF,TRBJ1-1,13,TRBV19,-
TGTGCCAGCAGGCCAGGGGGAACTGAAGCTTTCTTT,CASRPGGTEAFF,TRBJ1-1,12,TRBV7-9,TRBD1
TGTGCCAGCAGCTTGGGAATAGCGGGTACCTACGAGCAGTACTTC,CASSLGIAGTYEQYF,TRBJ2-7,15,TRBV5-8,TRBD2
TGTGCCACCAGCAGAGAGGGAGCGCGGGATACGCAGTATTTT,CATSREGARDTQYF,TRBJ2-3,14,TRBV15,-
TGTGCCAGCAGCCCAGGGACAGGAGACACCGGGGAGCTGTTTTTT,CASSPGTGDTGELFF,TRBJ2-2,15,TRBV14,TRBD1
TGCAGCGTTGAAGATCGAGGGCTAGCCTTAATCTCCTACAATGAGCAGTTCTTC,CSVEDRGLALISYNEQFF,TRBJ2-1,18,TRBV29-1,-
TGTGCCACCGGACAGGGCCTAGAGACCCAGTACTTC,CATGQGLETQYF,TRBJ2-5,12,TRBV25-1,TRBD1
TGTGCCACCAAGATAGCGGGAGCACCCTACAATGAGCAGTTCTTC,CATKIAGAPYNEQFF,TRBJ2-1,15,TRBV7-6,TRBD2
TGTGCCAGCAGGGCTTGGAACAGGGACAACGGGGAGCTGTTTTTT,CASRAWNRDNGELFF,TRBJ2-2,15,TRBV6-1,-
TGTGCCAGCAGTGAAGCAGGAGGGTCGGGACAGGTTTACGAGCAGTACTTC,CASSEAGGSGQVYEQYF,TRBJ2-7,17,TRBV6-1,TRBD1
TGTGCCAGCAGTTTTTTAAAGTGGGGCCGGGCGGGAGGGCCCGAGACCCAGTACTTC,CASSFLKWGRAGGPETQYF,TRBJ2-5,19,TRBV28,TRBD2
TGTGCCAGCAGAAACAGGGGTAGTGGAAACACCATATATTTT,CASRNRGSGNTIYF,TRBJ1-3,14,TRBV6-5,TRBD1
TGTGCCAGCAGCGTTAGAGGGAACACTGAAGCTTTCTTT,CASSVRGNTEAFF,TRBJ1-1,13,TRBV7-2,-
TGCGCCAGCAAACCGGGACAGGGAATAGATCAGCCCCAGCATTTT,CASKPGQGIDQPQHF,TRBJ1-5,15,TRBV5-1,TRBD1
TGCGCCAGCAGCTTCCCAGGTTCCACTGAAGCTTTCTTT,CASSFPGSTEAFF,TRBJ1-1,13,TRBV5-1,-
TGTGCCAGCAGCGTAGACCGGGACAGGGTGCCAGATACGCAGTATTTT,CASSVDRDRVPDTQYF,TRBJ2-3,16,TRBV9,TRBD1
TGTGCCAGCAGCTTGGGAGCGGGAGTAAGCACAGATACGCAGTATTTT,CASSLGAGVSTDTQYF,TRBJ2-3,16,TRBV5-4,TRBD2
TGTGCCAGCAGCTTAGGAGCGGCGGGGGGGCGATTAGATACGCAGTATTTT,CASSLGAAGGRLDTQYF,TRBJ2-3,17,TRBV7-9,TRBD2
TGCGCCAGCAGTGAGTCGGGGGGAATGAACACTGAAGCTTTCTTT,CASSESGGMNTEAFF,TRBJ1-1,15,TRBV10-2,-
TGCGCCAGCAGCCAAGTAAGAGGTGAGCAGTACTTC,CASSQVRGEQYF,TRBJ2-7,12,TRBV4-1,-
TGTGCCAGCAGTGCCGCCGGGACAGGCAACTACGAGCAGTACTTC,CASSAAGTGNYEQYF,TRBJ2-7,15,TRBV27,TRBD1
TGTGCCAGCAGCTGGCGGGACAGGCCTACCGGGGAGCTGTTTTTT,CASSWRDRPTGELFF,TRBJ2-2,15,TRBV5-6,TRBD1
TGTGCCAGCAGTTTATTGCGGAGAGGAAATGGCTACACCTTC,CASSLLRRGNGYTF,TRBJ1-2,14,TRBV28,-
TGTGCCAGCAGCCGACGGGACAGGGGGAGGAACGAGCAGTACTTC,CASSRRDRGRNEQYF,TRBJ2-7,15,TRBV6-6,TRBD1
TGTGCCAGCAGCCTAGGGTGGACTAGAGCCACCGGGGAGCTGTTTTTT,CASSLGWTRATGELFF,TRBJ2-2,16,TRBV28,TRBD2
TGTGCCAGCAGTTTATCGGGGACAGGGGCCTACGAGCAGTACTTC,CASSLSGTGAYEQYF,TRBJ2-7,15,TRBV28,TRBD1